The following is a TCR beta chain sequence with its context. Antigen specificity is unknown. This record comes from a study of cytotoxic CD8 clonotypes in ibrutinib-treated CLL. Study details: Of the patients, 10 to 12 were relapsed/refractory, about 15 treatment-naive and fewer than 18 IGHV unmutated.

Study findings and constraints: An increase in clonality occurred at ibrutinib response, followed by a return toward baseline at progression.

Per the germline V gene, CDR1 is SQVTM and CDR2 is ANQGSEA. Trimming pared 5 bases from V and 5 bases from J, leaving 9 bases between. The CDR3 spans 11 residues. Produced via immunoSEQ multiplex PCR; TCRdb's table is partial and in-frame only. The sample comprises more than 200,000 clones, 60% to 75% of which are singletons, and 15% rests with the top ten. The sample here was PBMCs, taken after 24 months of ibrutinib treatment. This rearrangement joins TRBV29-1 to TRBJ1-1; D perhaps matches TRBD1 (5 bases). The receptor's source is a human donor with chronic lymphocytic leukemia. The CDR3 loop reads CSVLGGTEAFF. CDR3 DNA sequence: TGCAGCGTTTTGGGGGGAACTGAAGCTTTCTTT.